Listed below are T cell receptor beta chains from one sample, sequenced in a study of blood T cell repertoires in COVID-19. The assay was immunoSEQ multiplex PCR, and TCRdb's table has in-frame clones only and misses some. The sample carries 60,000 to 65,000 clones, more than 60% recorded once. Sample: peripheral blood. All receptors derive from a man aged 60-69 years with acute or convalescent COVID-19. CDR3s include the opening cysteine and the closing phenylalanine or tryptophan. A D gene is named only where the DNA matches it firmly. The size field is filled for only some rows; it gives once, few, many or a size class.

TRBJ1-6	TRBV18	-	-	CASSPRVNSPLHF	TGTGCCAGCTCACCCCGAGTAAATTCACCCCTCCACTTT
TRBJ1-4	TRBV28	TRBD1	-	CASSSRGRGEKLFF	TGTGCCAGCAGTTCCAGGGGGCGTGGTGAAAAACTGTTTTTT
TRBJ2-1	TRBV14	TRBD2	few	CASSQARLAGGYNEQFF	TGTGCCAGCAGCCAAGCTAGACTAGCGGGAGGCTACAATGAGCAGTTCTTC
TRBJ1-2	TRBV10-3	TRBD1	-	CAAAGQGLNYGYTF	TGTGCCGCCGCCGGACAGGGCCTTAACTATGGCTACACCTTC
TRBJ1-6	TRBV28	-	-	CVSSLSTGLGNSPLHF	TGTGTCAGCAGTTTATCTACTGGACTGGGGAATTCACCCCTCCACTTT
TRBJ1-1	TRBV27	TRBD1	-	CASSGRDRGRNTEAFF	TGTGCCAGCAGTGGAAGGGACAGGGGGCGGAACACTGAAGCTTTCTTT
TRBJ2-2	TRBV2	TRBD1	-	CASSTRQGNTGELFF	TGTGCCAGCAGTACCCGACAGGGAAACACCGGGGAGCTGTTTTTT
TRBJ1-5	TRBV29-1	-	-	CSVGGQSNQPQHF	TGCAGCGTTGGAGGGCAGAGCAATCAGCCCCAGCATTTT
TRBJ2-7	TRBV5-6	-	few	CASSSGFTYEQYF	TGTGCCAGCAGCTCAGGGTTTACCTACGAGCAGTACTTC
TRBJ1-2	TRBV6-1	-	-	CASREDRRSGYTF	TGTGCCAGCAGAGAAGACAGGCGAAGTGGCTACACCTTC
TRBJ1-6	TRBV27	TRBD1	-	CASSLWTGWNSPLHF	TGTGCCAGCAGTTTATGGACAGGGTGGAATTCACCCCTCCACTTT
TRBJ2-3	TRBV10-1	TRBD1	-	CASSVDRGKNTQYF	TGCGCCAGCAGTGTAGACAGGGGCAAAAATACGCAGTATTTT
TRBJ2-1	TRBV7-8	TRBD2	-	CASSSRLAGFINEQFF	TGTGCCAGCAGCTCCCGACTAGCGGGATTCATCAATGAGCAGTTCTTC
TRBJ2-1	TRBV5-6	-	-	CASITQGYNEQFF	TGTGCCAGCATCACCCAGGGGTACAATGAGCAGTTCTTC
TRBJ1-1	TRBV7-2	-	-	CASSLRPPGLNTEAFF	TGTGCCAGCAGCTTACGCCCTCCAGGGCTCAACACTGAAGCTTTCTTT
TRBJ2-7	TRBV5-8	TRBD1	-	CASSFETGVYEQYF	TGTGCCAGCAGCTTTGAAACAGGGGTCTACGAGCAGTACTTC
TRBJ1-1	TRBV4-1	-	-	CASSPPGVGRAFF	TGCGCCAGCAGCCCCCCGGGGGTGGGAAGGGCTTTCTTT
TRBJ2-7	TRBV7-2	TRBD2	-	CASSLRREASYEQYF	TGTGCCAGCAGCCTCCGCCGGGAGGCCTCCTACGAGCAGTACTTC
TRBJ2-1	TRBV5-4	TRBD2	few	CASSPTSGLYNEQFF	TGTGCCAGCAGTCCGACTAGCGGCCTCTACAATGAGCAGTTCTTC
TRBJ2-2	TRBV2	TRBD1	once	CASSQRDRGTGELFF	TGTGCCAGCAGTCAAAGGGACAGGGGGACCGGGGAGCTGTTTTTT
TRBJ2-7	TRBV4-2	-	-	CASSQFGAGGAYEQYF	TGTGCCAGCAGCCAATTTGGAGCCGGAGGGGCCTACGAGCAGTACTTC
TRBJ1-2	TRBV6-5	-	-	CASRPAGSYGYTF	TGTGCCAGCAGGCCCGCCGGTTCCTATGGCTACACCTTC
TRBJ1-5	TRBV28	-	-	CASSLVTYSNQPQHF	TGTGCCAGCAGTTTAGTCACATATAGCAATCAGCCCCAGCATTTT
TRBJ1-4	TRBV4-3	TRBD1	-	CASSQAGTGMVGTNEKLFF	TGCGCCAGCAGCCAAGCCGGGACAGGGATGGTAGGAACTAATGAAAAACTGTTTTTT
TRBJ2-3	TRBV19	-	-	CASSWTVTSTDTQYF	TGTGCCAGTAGTTGGACAGTTACTAGCACAGATACGCAGTATTTT
TRBJ2-1	TRBV29-1	-	-	CSVKDPQGVDEQFF	TGCAGCGTTAAAGACCCTCAGGGCGTCGATGAGCAGTTCTTC
TRBJ2-3	TRBV5-1	TRBD2	-	CASSVTLAGVTDTQYF	TGCGCCAGCAGCGTCACACTAGCGGGAGTTACAGATACGCAGTATTTT
TRBJ2-1	TRBV5-8	TRBD2	-	CASRSRTRSGEQFF	TGTGCCAGCAGATCCCGGACTAGAAGTGGTGAGCAGTTCTTC
TRBJ2-7	TRBV7-9	-	few	CASSLNLRDEQYF	TGTGCCAGCAGCTTAAATCTGAGGGACGAGCAGTACTTC
TRBJ1-1	TRBV11-2	TRBD1	-	CASSLTGGTEAFF	TGTGCCAGCAGCTTGACAGGGGGCACTGAAGCTTTCTTT
TRBJ2-2	TRBV27	TRBD2	few	CASSLDGRAPGELFF	TGTGCCAGCAGTTTAGACGGGAGGGCCCCCGGGGAGCTGTTTTTT
TRBJ1-3	TRBV11-2	TRBD1	-	CASSPRTGPTLSSGNTIYF	TGTGCCAGCAGCCCCCGGACAGGGCCCACCCTCTCCTCTGGAAACACCATATATTTT
TRBJ2-2	TRBV5-1	TRBD1	-	CASSSRTGMNTGELFF	TGCGCCAGCAGCTCCAGGACAGGGATGAACACCGGGGAGCTGTTTTTT
TRBJ2-2	TRBV28	-	-	CASSILRGVGTGELFF	TGTGCCAGCAGTATCCTCAGGGGGGTCGGAACCGGGGAGCTGTTTTTT
TRBJ2-7	TRBV25-1	-	-	CASSVPEEQYF	TGTGCCAGCAGTGTACCGGAGGAGCAGTACTTC
TRBJ2-7	TRBV7-9	TRBD1	once	CASSFTGAYYEQYF	TGTGCCAGCAGCTTTACAGGGGCCTACTACGAGCAGTACTTC
TRBJ2-6	TRBV19	-	-	CASKTRGSGANVLTF	TGTGCCAGTAAAACTCGGGGTTCTGGGGCCAACGTCCTGACTTTC
TRBJ1-2	TRBV29-1	-	few	CSVDVGGTWYGYTF	TGCAGCGTTGATGTCGGGGGGACGTGGTATGGCTACACCTTC